Here is one TCR beta chain with its context. The record originates from a study of blood T cell repertoires in COVID-19. The length of the CDR3 is 11 residues. Germline V gene data show CDR1 as LNHDA and CDR2 as SQIVND (reference sequence). Trimming took off 6 bases at V and 6 bases at J, with 7 bases between the two ends. The protocol was immunoSEQ multiplex PCR, while the TCRdb copy is restricted to in-frame clones and leaves out a portion. The sample holds around 140,000 clones; around 84% are singletons and the top ten take roughly 2.5%. Source material: peripheral blood. The receptor was derived from a human donor with acute or convalescent COVID-19. The donor label of this sample is uncertain. The V and J genes are TRBV19 and TRBJ2-3, with D hard to call. The DNA for the CDR3 is TGTGCCAGTAGCAGGTTCGATACGCAGTATTTT. It translates to CASSRFDTQYF.